This T cell receptor (beta chain) was recorded in a study of response to subunit inactivated influenza vaccine. General study points: The authors offered the suggestion that each seasonal influenza vaccination recruits few new T cells.

The table lists this clonotype with many counts. Antigen: not known. MiXCR, applied by TCRdb to the RT-PCR reads, yields one record per CDR3 protein. Seen here are 450,000 to 700,000 distinct CDR3 sequences, around 13% observed once, and the top ten hold around 10%. This TCR was sampled from a man aged 50 to 60 who received an inactivated influenza vaccine. Sequences were derived from PBMCs from blood, sampled 11 to 12 days after vaccination.

The CDR3 spells CASSQLYEQYF. The CDR3 bases are TGTGCCAGCAGCCAACTCTACGAGCAGTACTTC. V is TRBV3-1 and J is TRBJ2-7; D ambiguous. CDR1 is LGHDT, CDR2 YNNKEL, per germline (reference sequence). Deletions cut 2 bases from V and 3 bases from J, with 2 bases between. CDR3 length: 11 amino acids.